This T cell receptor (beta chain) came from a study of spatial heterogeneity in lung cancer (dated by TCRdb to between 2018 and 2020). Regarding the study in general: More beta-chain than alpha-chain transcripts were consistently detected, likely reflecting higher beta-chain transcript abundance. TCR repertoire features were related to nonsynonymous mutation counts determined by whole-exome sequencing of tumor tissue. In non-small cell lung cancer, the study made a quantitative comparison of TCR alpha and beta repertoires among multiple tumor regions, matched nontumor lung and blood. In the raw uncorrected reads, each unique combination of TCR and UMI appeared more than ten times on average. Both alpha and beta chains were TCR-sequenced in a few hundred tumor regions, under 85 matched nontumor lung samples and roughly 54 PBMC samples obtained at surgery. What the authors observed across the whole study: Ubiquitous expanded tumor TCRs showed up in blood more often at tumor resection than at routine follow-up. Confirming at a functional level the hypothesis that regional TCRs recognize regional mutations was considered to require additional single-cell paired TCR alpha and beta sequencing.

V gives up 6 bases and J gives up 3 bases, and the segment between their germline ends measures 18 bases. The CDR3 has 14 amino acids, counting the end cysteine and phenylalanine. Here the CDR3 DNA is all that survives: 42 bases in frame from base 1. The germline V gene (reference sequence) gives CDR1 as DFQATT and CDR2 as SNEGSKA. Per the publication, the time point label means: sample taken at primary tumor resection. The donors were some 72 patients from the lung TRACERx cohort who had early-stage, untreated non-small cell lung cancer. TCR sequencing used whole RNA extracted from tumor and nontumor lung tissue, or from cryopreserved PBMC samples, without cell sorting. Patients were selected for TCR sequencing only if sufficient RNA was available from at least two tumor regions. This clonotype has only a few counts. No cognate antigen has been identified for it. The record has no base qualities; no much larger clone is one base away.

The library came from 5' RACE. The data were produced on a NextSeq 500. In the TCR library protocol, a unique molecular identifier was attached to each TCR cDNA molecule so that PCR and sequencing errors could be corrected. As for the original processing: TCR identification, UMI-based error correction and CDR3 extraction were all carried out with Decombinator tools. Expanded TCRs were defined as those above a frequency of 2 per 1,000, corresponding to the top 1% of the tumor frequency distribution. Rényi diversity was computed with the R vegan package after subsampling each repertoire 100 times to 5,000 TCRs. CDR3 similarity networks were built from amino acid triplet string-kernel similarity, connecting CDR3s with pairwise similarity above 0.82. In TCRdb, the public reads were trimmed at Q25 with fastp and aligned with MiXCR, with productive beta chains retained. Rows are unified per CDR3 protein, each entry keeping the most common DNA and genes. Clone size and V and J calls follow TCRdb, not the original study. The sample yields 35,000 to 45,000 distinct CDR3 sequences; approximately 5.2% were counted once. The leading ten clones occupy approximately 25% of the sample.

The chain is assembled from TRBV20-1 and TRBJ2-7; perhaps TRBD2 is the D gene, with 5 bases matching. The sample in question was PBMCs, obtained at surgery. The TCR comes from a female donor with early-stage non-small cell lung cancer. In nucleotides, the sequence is TGCAGTGCCGTCCGGAGCGGTTTAAACTACGAGCAGTACTTC. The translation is CSAVRSGLNYEQYF.